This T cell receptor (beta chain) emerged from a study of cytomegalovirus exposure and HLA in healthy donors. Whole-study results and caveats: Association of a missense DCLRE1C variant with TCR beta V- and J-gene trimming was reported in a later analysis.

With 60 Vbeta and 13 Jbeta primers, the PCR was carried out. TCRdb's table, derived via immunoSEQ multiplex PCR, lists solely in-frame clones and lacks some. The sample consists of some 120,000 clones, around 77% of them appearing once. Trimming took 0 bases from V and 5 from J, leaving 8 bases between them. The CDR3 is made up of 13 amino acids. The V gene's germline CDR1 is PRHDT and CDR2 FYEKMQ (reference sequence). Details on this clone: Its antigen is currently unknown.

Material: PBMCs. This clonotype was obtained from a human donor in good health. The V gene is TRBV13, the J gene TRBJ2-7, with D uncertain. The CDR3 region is CASSLGRQNEQYF. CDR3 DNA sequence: TGTGCCAGCAGCTTAGGCCGACAAAACGAGCAGTACTTC.